This T cell receptor beta chain appears in the sequencing data of a study of cytomegalovirus exposure and HLA in healthy donors (dated by TCRdb to 2017 to 2019). About the full investigation: According to a later analysis, the roughly 120 validation repertoires were produced on the same platform as the roughly 720 repertoires of the first cohort. The study aimed to test whether cataloging public T cell receptors could reveal signatures of past pathogen exposure. The study combined high-throughput TCR immunosequencing, statistical association of individual TCRs with disease status, and machine learning to predict cytomegalovirus infection status. In addition to the first cohort of 666 subjects, a separate validation cohort of 100 to 150 different subjects was used.

The library was generated by the immunoSEQ multiplex PCR assay. Under the source paper's analysis protocol: A statistical classification framework was built for diagnosing cytomegalovirus status from the catalog of TCR beta chain sequences. TCRdb took over this immuneACCESS table, retaining in-frame rearrangements with V and J assigned. Such tables are incomplete; in checked studies, under half of the missing clones stem from an unresolved V gene, and the remainder is unexplained. The V and J calls and the clone size are those of that table, but D and trimming were determined from the DNA. The sample table records 50,000 to 65,000 clones; around 93% of these occur just once. Clones ranked in the top ten supply around 7% of the sample. About this clone: Its antigen is currently not known. Base qualities are not recorded, but no much larger clone differs from it by a single base.

What the work shows at the level of the full study, not this receptor alone: In vitro tests confirmed that three of the cytomegalovirus-associated TCR beta chains recognize cytomegalovirus antigens. According to the authors, the approach could potentially be generalized to other disease states and immunological phenotypes. A later analysis lacked HLA typing for the validation cohort, so it scored co-occurrence in that cohort across all 120 or so repertoires. A later analysis found that TCRs clustered in the first cohort also tended to co-occur in the roughly 110 validation repertoires, with approximately 95% of cluster scores above 0. The study gave a list of more than 150 TCR beta chains associated with cytomegalovirus. The classifier was reported to diagnose cytomegalovirus status with high specificity and sensitivity in both the original cohort and the validation cohort. While some public TCRs were present in many individuals, most TCR sequences turned up only very rarely across donors.

From the cysteine up to the phenylalanine, the CDR3 has a length of 13 residues. The DNA shown is the 39-base CDR3, in frame from base 1. At the junction V is shortened by 0 bases and J by 2 bases, with 5 bases in between. The germline V gene yields LGHNA for CDR1 and YSLEER for CDR2. The donors were included in the validation cohort of approximately 130 subjects, a group kept apart from the roughly 700-subject first cohort. The sample taken for sequencing was PBMCs. The chain was built from TRBV4-3 and TRBJ2-7, with no D gene named confidently. This clonotype originated in a woman aged 18-29 years in good health and CMV-seropositive. For the CDR3, the sequence is CASSQDVTYEQYF. The DNA sequence is TGCGCCAGCAGCCAAGATGTCACCTACGAGCAGTACTTC.